Sequencing of this T cell receptor (beta chain) was carried out in a study of blood T cell repertoires in COVID-19. Some clones are missing from TCRdb's copy, which holds only in-frame ones; the method was immunoSEQ multiplex PCR. In the table there are 350,000 to 400,000 clones, roughly nine tenths of which are singletons. Unmatched junction bases numbered 6, after V lost 4 bases and J lost 8 bases. The CDR3 spans 13 residues. Germline V gene sequence: CDR1 MNHEY, CDR2 SMNVEV (reference sequence). This TCR derives from a middle-aged woman who had been exposed to COVID-19. Sequences were obtained from PBMCs or T cells enriched from blood (not recorded which). The chain couples TRBV27 to TRBJ1-2; 8 positions match TRBD1. The CDR3, as DNA: TGTGCCAGCAGTTGGACAGGGCTGGAAGGCTACACCTTC. This sequence encodes CASSWTGLEGYTF.